This TCR beta chain was recovered during a study of T cell changes during pregnancy in multiple sclerosis. Trimming pared 6 bases from V and 8 bases from J, leaving 10 bases between. Germline V CDR1 and CDR2: MNHEY, SVGAGI. The CDR3 length is 12 residues. The data were produced by immunoSEQ multiplex PCR, yet TCRdb's version contains in-frame clones alone and is incomplete. This sample has approximately 130,000 clones, with about 95% found just once. This TCR came from a female donor with multiple sclerosis, enrolled in a pregnancy study. J is TRBJ1-4 and V is TRBV6-5; possibly TRBD1 for D (5 bases). The specimen was peripheral blood, collected after pregnancy. The CDR3 reads CASSRDREKLFF. CDR3 coding DNA: TGTGCCAGCAGCCGAGACAGAGAAAAACTGTTTTTT.